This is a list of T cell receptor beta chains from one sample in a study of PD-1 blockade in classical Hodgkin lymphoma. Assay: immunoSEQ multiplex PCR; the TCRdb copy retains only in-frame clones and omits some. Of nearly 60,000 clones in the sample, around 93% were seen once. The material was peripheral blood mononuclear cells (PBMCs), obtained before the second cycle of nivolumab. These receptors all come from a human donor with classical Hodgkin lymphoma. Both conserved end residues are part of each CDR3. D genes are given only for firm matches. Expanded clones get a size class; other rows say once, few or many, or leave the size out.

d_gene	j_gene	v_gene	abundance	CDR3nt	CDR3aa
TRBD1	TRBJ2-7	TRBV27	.	TGTGCCAGCAGTTTACACACCGGGACAGGGACCTACGAGCAGTACTTC	CASSLHTGTGTYEQYF
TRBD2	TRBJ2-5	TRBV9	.	TGTGCCAGCAGCGTATCTAGCGGGAGGGCGGAAGAGACCCAGTACTTC	CASSVSSGRAEETQYF
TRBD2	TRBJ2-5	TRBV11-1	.	TGTGCCAGCAGCCCCGGGTTCCTACTAGCGGGAGAAGAGACCCAGTACTTC	CASSPGFLLAGEETQYF
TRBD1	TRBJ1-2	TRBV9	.	TGTGCCAGCAGTGGACAGGGGCCGCCCTATGGCTACACCTTC	CASSGQGPPYGYTF
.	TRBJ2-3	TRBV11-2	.	TGTGCCAGCAGCTTAGGGGCAGATACGCAGTATTTT	CASSLGADTQYF
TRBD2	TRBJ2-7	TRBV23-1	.	TGCGCCAGCAGTCCCGTACCGGGGGTTGGGGAGGGCCACGAGCAGTACTTC	CASSPVPGVGEGHEQYF
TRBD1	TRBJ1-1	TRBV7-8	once	TGTGCCAGCAGCTCCAGGGACAGGGGGCCGAACACTGAAGCTTTCTTT	CASSSRDRGPNTEAFF
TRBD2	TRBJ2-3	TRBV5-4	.	TGTGCCAGCAGCTTGGGACTAGCGGGAGTGGGCACAGATACGCAGTATTTT	CASSLGLAGVGTDTQYF
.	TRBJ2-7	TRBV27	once	TGTGCCAGTGTAGCGCGATCAGGCGGCGAGCAGTACTTC	CASVARSGGEQYF
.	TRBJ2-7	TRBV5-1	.	TGCGCCAGCGGGTCTGGGTACGAGCAGTACTTC	CASGSGYEQYF
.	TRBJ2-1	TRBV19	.	TGTGCCAGTAGTATAGGTTTCTTAGGAAATGAGCAGTTCTTC	CASSIGFLGNEQFF
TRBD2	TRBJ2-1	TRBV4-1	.	TGCGCCAGCAGCCAGGAAGGGACTAACAATGAGCAGTTCTTC	CASSQEGTNNEQFF
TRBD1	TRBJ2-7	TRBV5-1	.	TGCGCCAGCAGCTTGACAGGGGTCGCCTACGAGCAGTACTTC	CASSLTGVAYEQYF
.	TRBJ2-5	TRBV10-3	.	TGTGCCATCAGGGGCGGCCCAGGGGAGACCCAGTACTTC	CAIRGGPGETQYF
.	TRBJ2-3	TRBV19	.	TGTGCCAGTACGGGGGTGGCTAGCACAGATACGCAGTATTTT	CASTGVASTDTQYF
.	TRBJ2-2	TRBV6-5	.	TGTGCCAGCAGTTACCAGACCCCCGGGGAGCTGTTTTTT	CASSYQTPGELFF
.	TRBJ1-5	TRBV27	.	TGTGCCAGCAGTGCGCAGGGTCGGCTGGGATCCCAGCATTTT	CASSAQGRLGSQHF
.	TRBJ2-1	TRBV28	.	TGTGCCAGTTCGAGCGGGCTACGGGCCTACAATGAGCAGTTCTTC	CASSSGLRAYNEQFF
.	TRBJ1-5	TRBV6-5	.	TGTGCCAGCAGTTACACAGGTAGCAATCAGCCCCAGCATTTT	CASSYTGSNQPQHF
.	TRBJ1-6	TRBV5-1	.	TGCGCCAGCGCCTCGGGACAAAACTATAATTCACCCCTCCACTTT	CASASGQNYNSPLHF
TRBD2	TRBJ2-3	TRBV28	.	TGTGCCAGCAGTTTTCTAGCGGGGACAGATACGCAGTATTTT	CASSFLAGTDTQYF
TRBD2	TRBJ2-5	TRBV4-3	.	TGCGCCAGCAGCCAAGGACTTGGCGGGAGGGCCGGTGAGACCCAGTACTTC	CASSQGLGGRAGETQYF
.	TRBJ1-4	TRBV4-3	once	TGCGCCAGCAGCCAAGTACCCCGGGTGGGCTGGGGGAATGAAAAACTGTTTTTT	CASSQVPRVGWGNEKLFF
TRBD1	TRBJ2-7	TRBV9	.	TGTGCCAGCAGCGAGGGGGCTTTGGACAGGGTCCTGAGCGAGCAGTACTTC	CASSEGALDRVLSEQYF
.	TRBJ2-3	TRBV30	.	TGTGCCTGGAGTGACAGGGCCCGCGGAAATACGCAGTATTTT	CAWSDRARGNTQYF
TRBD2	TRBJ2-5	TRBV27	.	TGTGCCAGCAGTTTGGTAGCGGGCGGAGAGACCCAGTACTTC	CASSLVAGGETQYF